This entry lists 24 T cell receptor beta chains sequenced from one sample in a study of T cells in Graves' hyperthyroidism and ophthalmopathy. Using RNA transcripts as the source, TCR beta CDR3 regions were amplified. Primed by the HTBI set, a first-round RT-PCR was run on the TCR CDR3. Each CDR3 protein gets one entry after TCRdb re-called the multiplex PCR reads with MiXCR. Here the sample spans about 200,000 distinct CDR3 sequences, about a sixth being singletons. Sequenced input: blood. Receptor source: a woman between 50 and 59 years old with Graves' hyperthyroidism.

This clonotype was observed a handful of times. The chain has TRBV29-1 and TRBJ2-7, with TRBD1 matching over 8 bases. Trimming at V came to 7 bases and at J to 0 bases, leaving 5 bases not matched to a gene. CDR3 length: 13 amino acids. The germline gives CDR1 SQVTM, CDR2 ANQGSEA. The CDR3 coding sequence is TGCAGCGCCAACACAGGGGGCTCCTACGAGCAGTACTTC. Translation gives CSANTGGSYEQYF.

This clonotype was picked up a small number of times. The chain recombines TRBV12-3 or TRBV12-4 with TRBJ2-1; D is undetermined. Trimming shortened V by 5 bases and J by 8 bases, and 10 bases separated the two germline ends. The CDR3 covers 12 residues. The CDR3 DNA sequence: TGTGCCAGCAGTCTGTCCCGGCATGAGCAGTTCTTC. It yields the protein CASSLSRHEQFF.

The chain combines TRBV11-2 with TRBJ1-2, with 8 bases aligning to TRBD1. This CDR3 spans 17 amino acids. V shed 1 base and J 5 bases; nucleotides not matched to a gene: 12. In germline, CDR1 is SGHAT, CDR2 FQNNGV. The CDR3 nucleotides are TGTGCCAGCAGCTTAGTCGGGGGACAGGTCAGATCGTATGGCTACACCTTC. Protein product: CASSLVGGQVRSYGYTF.

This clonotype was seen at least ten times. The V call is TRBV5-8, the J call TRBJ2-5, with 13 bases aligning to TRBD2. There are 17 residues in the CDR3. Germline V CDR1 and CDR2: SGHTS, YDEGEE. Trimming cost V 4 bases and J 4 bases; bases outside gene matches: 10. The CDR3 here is CASSLTQLAGGRETQYF. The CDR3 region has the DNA TGTGCCAGCAGCCTCACACAACTAGCGGGAGGGAGAGAGACCCAGTACTTC. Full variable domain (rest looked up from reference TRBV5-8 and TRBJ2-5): EAGVTQSPTHLIKTRGQQATLRCSPISGHTSVYWYQQALGLGLQFLLWYDEGEERNRGNFPPRFSGRQFPNYSSELNVNALELEDSALYLCASSLTQLAGGRETQYFGPGTRLLVL.

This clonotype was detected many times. The CDR3 DNA sequence: TGTGCCAGCAGGGAATCAGGGACTCAGCCCCAGCATTTT. Amino acid sequence: CASRESGTQPQHF. The V gene is TRBV27, the J gene TRBJ1-5, with D tentatively TRBD1 (5 bases). Germline V lookup: CDR1 MNHEY, CDR2 SMNVEV (reference sequence). The V end was cut by 6 bases, the J end by 6 bases, with 12 bases between. The CDR3 consists of 13 residues.

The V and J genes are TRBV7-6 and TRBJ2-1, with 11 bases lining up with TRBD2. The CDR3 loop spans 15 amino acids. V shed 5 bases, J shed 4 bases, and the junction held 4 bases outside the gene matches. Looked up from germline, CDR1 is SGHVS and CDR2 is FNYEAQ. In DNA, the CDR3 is TGTGCCAGCAGCCCCTGGACTAGCGGGTACAATGAGCAGTTCTTC. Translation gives CASSPWTSGYNEQFF.

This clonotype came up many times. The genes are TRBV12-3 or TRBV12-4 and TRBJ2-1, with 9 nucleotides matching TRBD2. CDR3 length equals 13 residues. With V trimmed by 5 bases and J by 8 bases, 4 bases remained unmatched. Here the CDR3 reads CASSGLATDEQFF. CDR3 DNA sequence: TGTGCCAGCAGTGGACTAGCGACGGATGAGCAGTTCTTC.

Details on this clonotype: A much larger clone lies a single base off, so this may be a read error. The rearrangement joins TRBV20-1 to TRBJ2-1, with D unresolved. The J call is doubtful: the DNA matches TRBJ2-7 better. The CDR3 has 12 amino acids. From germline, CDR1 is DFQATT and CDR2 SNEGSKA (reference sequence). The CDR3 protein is CSARVLNNEQYF. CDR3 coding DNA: TGCAGTGCTAGAGTTCTCAACAATGAGCAGTACTTC.

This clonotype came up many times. In DNA form, the CDR3 reads TGTGCCAGCAGTAAAGGACAGGGGTTGGGGCAAGAGACCCAGTACTTC. It yields the protein CASSKGQGLGQETQYF. The gene calls are TRBV6-1 and TRBJ2-5, with TRBD1 matching over 9 bases. Germline V gene sequence: CDR1 MNHNS, CDR2 SASEGT. This CDR3 region has 16 residues. J was trimmed by 2 bases and V by 5 bases; bases with no gene match: 9.

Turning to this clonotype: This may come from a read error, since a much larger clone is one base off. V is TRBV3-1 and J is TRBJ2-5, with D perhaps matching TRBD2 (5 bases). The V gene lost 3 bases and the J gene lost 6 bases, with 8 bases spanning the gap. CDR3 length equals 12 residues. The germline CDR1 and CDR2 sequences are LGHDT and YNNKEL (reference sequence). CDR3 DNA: TGTGCCAGCAGCCATGAGGGAAAGACCCAGTACTTC. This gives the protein CASSHEGKTQYF.

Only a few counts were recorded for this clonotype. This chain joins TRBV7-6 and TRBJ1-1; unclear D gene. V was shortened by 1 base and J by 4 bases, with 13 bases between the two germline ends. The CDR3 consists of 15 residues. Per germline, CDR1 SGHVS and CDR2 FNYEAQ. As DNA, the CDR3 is TGTGCCAGCAGCTTAGGTCGCACGGCCGGCACTGAAGCTTTCTTT. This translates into CASSLGRTAGTEAFF.

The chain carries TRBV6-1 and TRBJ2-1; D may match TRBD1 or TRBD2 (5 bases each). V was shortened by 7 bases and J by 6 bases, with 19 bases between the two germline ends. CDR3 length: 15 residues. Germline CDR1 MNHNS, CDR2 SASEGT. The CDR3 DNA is TGTGCCAGCACTCCCGGGTGGGGGTTAGGCAATGAGCAGTTCTTC. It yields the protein CASTPGWGLGNEQFF.

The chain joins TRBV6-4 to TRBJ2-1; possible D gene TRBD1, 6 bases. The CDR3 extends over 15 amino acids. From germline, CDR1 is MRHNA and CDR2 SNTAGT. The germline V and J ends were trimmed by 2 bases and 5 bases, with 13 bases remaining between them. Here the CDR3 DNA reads TGTGCCAGCAGTGACAAGACAGGTATTAACAATGAGCAGTTCTTC. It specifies CASSDKTGINNEQFF.

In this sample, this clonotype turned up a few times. The CDR3 DNA sequence: TGTGCCAGCAGCTTGCGTTGGACAGCGACCGGGGAGCTGTTTTTT. This sequence encodes CASSLRWTATGELFF. The rearrangement links TRBV5-5 to TRBJ2-2; maybe TRBD1 (6 bases). Germline V gene lookup returns CDR1 SGHKS and CDR2 YYEKEE (reference sequence). The CDR3 loop spans 15 amino acids. V lost 1 base, J lost 5 bases, and 12 bases lay in between.

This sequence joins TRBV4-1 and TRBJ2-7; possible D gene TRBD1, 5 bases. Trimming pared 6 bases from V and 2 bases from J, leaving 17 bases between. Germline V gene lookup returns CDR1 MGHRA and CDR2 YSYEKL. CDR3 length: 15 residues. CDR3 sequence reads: CASRLDITITYEQYF. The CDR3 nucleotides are TGCGCCAGCAGGTTGGACATCACTATCACCTACGAGCAGTACTTC.

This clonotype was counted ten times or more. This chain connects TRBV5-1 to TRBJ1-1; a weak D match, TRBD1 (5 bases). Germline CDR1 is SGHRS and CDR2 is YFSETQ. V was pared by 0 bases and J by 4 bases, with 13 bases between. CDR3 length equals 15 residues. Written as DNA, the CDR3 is TGCGCCAGCAGCTTGGCTCAGGGTTACGCCACTGAAGCTTTCTTT. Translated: CASSLAQGYATEAFF.

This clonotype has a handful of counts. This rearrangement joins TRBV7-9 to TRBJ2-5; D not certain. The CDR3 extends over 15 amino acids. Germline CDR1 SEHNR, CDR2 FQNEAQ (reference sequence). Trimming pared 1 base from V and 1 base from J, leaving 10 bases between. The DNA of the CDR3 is TGTGCCAGCAGCTTAGTAGGCTCAGCCCAAGAGACCCAGTACTTC. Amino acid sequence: CASSLVGSAQETQYF.

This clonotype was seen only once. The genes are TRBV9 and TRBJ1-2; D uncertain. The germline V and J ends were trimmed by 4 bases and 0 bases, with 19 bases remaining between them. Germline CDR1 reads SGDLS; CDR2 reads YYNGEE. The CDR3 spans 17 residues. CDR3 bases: TGTGCCAGCAGCCCCGCCGGCAGCCTCCTTACTAACTATGGCTACACCTTC. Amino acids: CASSPAGSLLTNYGYTF.

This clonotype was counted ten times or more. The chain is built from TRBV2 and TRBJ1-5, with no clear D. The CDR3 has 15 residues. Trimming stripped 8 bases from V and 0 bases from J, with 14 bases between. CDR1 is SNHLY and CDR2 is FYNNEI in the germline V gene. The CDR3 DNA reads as TGTGCCAGCGCTACCTTTGGGTATAGCAATCAGCCCCAGCATTTT. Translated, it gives CASATFGYSNQPQHF.

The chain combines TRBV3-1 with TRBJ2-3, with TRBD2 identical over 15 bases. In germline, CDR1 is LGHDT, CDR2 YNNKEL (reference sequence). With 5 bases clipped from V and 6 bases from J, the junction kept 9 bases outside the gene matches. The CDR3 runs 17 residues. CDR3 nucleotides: TGTGCCAGCAGCATGCCGGGACTAGCGGGAGGTCGGGATACGCAGTATTTT. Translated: CASSMPGLAGGRDTQYF.

In DNA form, the CDR3 reads TGTGCCAGCAGTTGGTTAACAGGAAACTACAATGAGCAGTTCTTC. Amino acid sequence: CASSWLTGNYNEQFF. J is TRBJ2-1 and V is TRBV6-5; a weak D match, TRBD1 (5 bases). CDR1 is MNHEY, CDR2 SVGAGI, per germline. V shed 4 bases and J shed 3 bases, with 13 bases lying between them. This CDR3 region has 15 residues.

In DNA, the CDR3 is TGTGCCAGCAGCTTACTCCAGGGACGGTACGAGCAGTACTTC. Protein sequence: CASSLLQGRYEQYF. The chain uses TRBV11-2 and TRBJ2-7, with D perhaps matching TRBD1 or TRBD2 (5 bases each). The germline V gene encodes CDR1 SGHAT and CDR2 FQNNGV. Trimming shortened V by 2 bases and J by 4 bases, and 12 bases separated the two germline ends. The CDR3 loop spans 14 amino acids. Drawing the rest from reference TRBV11-2 and TRBJ2-7, the complete variable domain is EAGVAQSPRYKIIEKRQSVAFWCNPISGHATLYWYQQILGQGPKLLIQFQNNGVVDDSQLPKDRFSAERLKGVDSTLKIQPAKLEDSAVYLCASSLLQGRYEQYFGPGTRLTVT.

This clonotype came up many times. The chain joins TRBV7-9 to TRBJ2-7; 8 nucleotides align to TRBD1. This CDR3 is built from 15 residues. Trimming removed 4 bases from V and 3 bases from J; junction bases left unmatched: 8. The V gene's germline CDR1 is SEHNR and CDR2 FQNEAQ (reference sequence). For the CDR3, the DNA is TGTGCCAGCAGCTCCCGGAATGGGACAGGCTACGAGCAGTACTTC. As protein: CASSSRNGTGYEQYF. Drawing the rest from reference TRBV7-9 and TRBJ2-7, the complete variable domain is DTGVSQNPRHKITKRGQNVTFRCDPISEHNRLYWYRQTLGQGPEFLTYFQNEAQLEKSRLLSDRFSAERPKGSFSTLEIQRTEQGDSAMYLCASSSRNGTGYEQYFGPGTRLTVT.

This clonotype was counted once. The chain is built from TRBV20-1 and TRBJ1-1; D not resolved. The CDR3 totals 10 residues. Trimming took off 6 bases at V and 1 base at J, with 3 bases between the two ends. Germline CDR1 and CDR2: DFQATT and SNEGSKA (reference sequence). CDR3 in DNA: TGCAGTGCCTGGAACACTGAAGCTTTCTTT. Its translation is CSAWNTEAFF.